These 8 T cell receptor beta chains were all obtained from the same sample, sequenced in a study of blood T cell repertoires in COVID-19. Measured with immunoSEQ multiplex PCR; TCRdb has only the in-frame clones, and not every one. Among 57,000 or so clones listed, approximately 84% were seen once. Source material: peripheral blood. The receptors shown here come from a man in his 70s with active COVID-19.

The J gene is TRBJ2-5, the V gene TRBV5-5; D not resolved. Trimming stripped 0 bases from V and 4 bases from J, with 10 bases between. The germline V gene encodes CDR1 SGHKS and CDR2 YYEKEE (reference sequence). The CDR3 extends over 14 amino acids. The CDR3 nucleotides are TGTGCCAGCAGCTTGGGGGCCCCCGTAGAGACCCAGTACTTC. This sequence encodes CASSLGAPVETQYF.

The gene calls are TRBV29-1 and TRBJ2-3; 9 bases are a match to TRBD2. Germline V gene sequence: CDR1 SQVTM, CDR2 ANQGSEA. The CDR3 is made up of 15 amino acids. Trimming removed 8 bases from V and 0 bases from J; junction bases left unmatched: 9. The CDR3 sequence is CSLSPAGGSTDTQYF. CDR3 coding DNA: TGCAGCCTAAGCCCCGCGGGAGGGAGCACAGATACGCAGTATTTT.

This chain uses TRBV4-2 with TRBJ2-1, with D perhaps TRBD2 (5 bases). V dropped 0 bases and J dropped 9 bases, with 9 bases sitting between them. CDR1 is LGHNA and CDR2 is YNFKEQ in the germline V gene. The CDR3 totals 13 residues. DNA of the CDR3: TGTGCCAGCAGCCAAGATGTAGGAGGTGAGCAGTTCTTC. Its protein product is CASSQDVGGEQFF.

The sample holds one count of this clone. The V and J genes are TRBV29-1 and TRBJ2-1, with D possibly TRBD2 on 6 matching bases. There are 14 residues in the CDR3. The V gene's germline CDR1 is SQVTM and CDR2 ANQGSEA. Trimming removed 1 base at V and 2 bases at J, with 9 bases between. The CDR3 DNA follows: TGCAGCGTTGAAGGGCGGGAACCCTACAATGAGCAGTTCTTC. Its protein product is CSVEGREPYNEQFF.

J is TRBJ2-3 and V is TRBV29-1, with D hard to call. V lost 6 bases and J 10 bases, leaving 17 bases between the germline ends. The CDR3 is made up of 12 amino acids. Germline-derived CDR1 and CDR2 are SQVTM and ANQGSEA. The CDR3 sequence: CSVSPPEFAQYF. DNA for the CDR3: TGCAGCGTCTCCCCCCCAGAATTCGCGCAGTATTTT.

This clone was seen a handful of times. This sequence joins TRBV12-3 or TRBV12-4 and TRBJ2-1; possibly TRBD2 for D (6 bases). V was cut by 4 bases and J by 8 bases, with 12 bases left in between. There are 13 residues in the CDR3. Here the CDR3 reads CASSSLTGDEQFF. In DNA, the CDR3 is TGTGCCAGCAGTTCCCTGACGGGGGATGAGCAGTTCTTC.

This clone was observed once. Written as DNA, the CDR3 is TGTGCCAGCAGCTTAGCCGGGACTAGCGGAGTCACAGATACGCAGTATTTT. Protein product: CASSLAGTSGVTDTQYF. The chain recombines TRBV7-9 with TRBJ2-3, with TRBD2 matching over 11 bases. The CDR3 has 17 amino acids. Germline CDR1 SEHNR, CDR2 FQNEAQ (reference sequence). Losses at the gene ends were 0 bases for V and 2 bases for J; bases not matched to a gene: 4.

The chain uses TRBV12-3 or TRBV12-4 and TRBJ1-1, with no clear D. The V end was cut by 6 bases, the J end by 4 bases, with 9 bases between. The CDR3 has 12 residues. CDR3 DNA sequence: TGTGCCAGCAGCAGCACGGGCACTGAAGCTTTCTTT. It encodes CASSSTGTEAFF.